This entry features one TCR beta chain sequence. One entry per CDR3 protein results from TCRdb running MiXCR on the 5' RACE reads. Among about 53,000 distinct CDR3 sequences listed, roughly 15% were seen once. This entry is derived from a study of T cells of healthy individuals. Germline V lookup: CDR1 MNHEY, CDR2 SVGEGT. The CDR3 is 14 residues long. Trimming took off 5 bases at V and 4 bases at J, with 13 bases between the two ends. This clonotype was obtained from a human donor in good health. J is TRBJ2-3 and V is TRBV6-2 or TRBV6-3; a weak D match, TRBD2 (5 bases). Written as DNA, the CDR3 is TGTGCCAGCAGTCTACAAGCGGTCTCAGATACGCAGTATTTT. It yields the protein CASSLQAVSDTQYF.